The 26 T cell receptor beta chains below come from one sample, sequenced in a study of regulatory T cells in long-lasting Graves disease. Arm-PCR of CDR3 regions with iRepertoire HTBI primers generated TCR beta libraries. Using its own MiXCR run on the multiplex PCR reads, TCRdb lists one record per CDR3 protein. The table records under 500,000 distinct CDR3 sequences, roughly 20% of them present only once. This sample's time point: persistent/refractory GD, antithyroid drugs over 5 years with positive TRAb. PBMC RNA served as the TCR library source. The specimen comprised peripheral blood mononuclear cells (PBMCs), sampled when the disease was refractory, from a patient treated with antithyroid drugs. These receptors were collected from a female donor with Graves disease.

This clonotype was observed a few times. The chain couples TRBV29-1 to TRBJ1-2; weak D call: TRBD1 (6 bases). Germline V gene lookup returns CDR1 SQVTM and CDR2 ANQGSEA. The V and J ends lost 1 base and 6 bases respectively, with 15 bases between them. CDR3 length equals 14 residues. The CDR3 DNA follows: TGCAGCGTTGAAGTAGCAGGGGTGAAGAATGGCTACACCTTC. Amino acids: CSVEVAGVKNGYTF.

This clonotype has only one observation. The chain couples TRBV7-9 to TRBJ2-5, with TRBD2 identical over 12 bases. The CDR3 has 17 residues. Germline V gene sequence: CDR1 SEHNR, CDR2 FQNEAQ (reference sequence). V lost 5 bases and J lost 1; bases outside the gene matches: 8. The CDR3 spells CASSPGTSGRFQETQYF. CDR3 in DNA: TGTGCCAGCAGCCCAGGGACTAGCGGGCGATTCCAAGAGACCCAGTACTTC.

This rearrangement joins TRBV24-1 to TRBJ1-2, with D unresolved. V shed 2 bases and J shed 5 bases, with 17 bases lying between them. Germline CDR1 and CDR2: KGHDR and SFDVKD. This CDR3 has 16 residues. CDR3 DNA: TGTGCCACCAGTGATTCCGCTGGAGGGCCCCCGTATGGCTACACCTTC. Amino acid sequence: CATSDSAGGPPYGYTF.

This clonotype has at least ten counts. The V and J genes are TRBV7-8 and TRBJ2-2; no reliable D call. Germline CDR1 SGHVS, CDR2 FQNEAQ. Trimming took 2 bases from V and 7 from J, leaving 11 bases between them. CDR3 size: 14 residues. CDR3 amino acids: CASSLKGLVGELFF. CDR3 sequence (DNA): TGTGCCAGCAGCTTAAAGGGTCTTGTCGGGGAGCTGTTTTTT.

J is TRBJ2-2 and V is TRBV28; D remains ambiguous. The CDR3 totals 15 residues. V was pared by 0 bases and J by 3 bases, with 8 bases between. The germline V gene has CDR1 MDHEN and CDR2 SYDVKM. The CDR3: CASSLWGKDTGELFF. The CDR3 DNA reads TGTGCCAGCAGTTTATGGGGAAAGGACACCGGGGAGCTGTTTTTT.

V and J are TRBV10-1 and TRBJ2-7; 8 bases map to TRBD2. The CDR3 length is 17 residues. The trim removed 2 bases at V and 1 base at J, leaving 10 bases unmatched. Germline lookup yields CDR1 WNHNN and CDR2 SYGVQD (reference sequence). The CDR3 loop is CASSESAGGDGSYEQYF. CDR3 DNA: TGCGCCAGCAGTGAGAGTGCGGGAGGCGATGGGTCCTACGAGCAGTACTTC.

This clonotype showed up many times. The V and J genes are TRBV6-2 or TRBV6-3 and TRBJ2-5, with 9 bases matching TRBD1. Germline values: CDR1 MNHEY, CDR2 SVGEGT. J was trimmed by 5 bases and V by 2 bases; bases with no gene match: 6. The CDR3 is 15 amino acids. CDR3 nucleotide sequence: TGTGCCAGCAGTTACGGGGACAGGGTAGGCGAGACCCAGTACTTC. This sequence encodes CASSYGDRVGETQYF.

This clonotype came up many times. V is TRBV15 and J is TRBJ1-6, with D maybe TRBD1 (5 bases). CDR1 is LNHNV and CDR2 is YYDKDF in the germline V gene (reference sequence). CDR3 length: 15 residues. The V and J ends lost 6 bases and 9 bases respectively, with 18 bases between them. CDR3 bases: TGTGCCACCAGAGAGGTGCGGGGCCAAGGTTCACCCCTCCACTTT. Translation gives CATREVRGQGSPLHF.

A few counts support this clonotype. This chain uses TRBV6-1 with TRBJ1-1; D remains unclear. From germline, CDR1 is MNHNS and CDR2 SASEGT. Trimming removed 6 bases from V and 7 bases from J, with 9 bases in between. This CDR3 has 11 residues. CDR3 residues: CASRQAGEAFF. Written as DNA, the CDR3 is TGTGCCAGCAGGCAGGCTGGTGAAGCTTTCTTT.

J is TRBJ2-1 and V is TRBV16, with D uncertain. CDR3 length: 12 residues. V shed 1 base and J shed 6 bases, with 4 bases lying between them. Germline V gene lookup returns CDR1 KGHSY and CDR2 FQNENV. The CDR3 DNA sequence: TGTGCCAGCAGCCAATTTAGCAATGAGCAGTTCTTC. Amino acid sequence: CASSQFSNEQFF.

This clonotype was counted at least ten times. The chain is built from TRBV28 and TRBJ2-7; 12 nucleotides agree with TRBD2. Germline V gives CDR1 MDHEN, CDR2 SYDVKM. Trimming at V came to 5 bases and at J to 3 bases, leaving 5 bases not matched to a gene. The CDR3 has 15 amino acids. This CDR3 reads CASSQPGLAGYEQYF. The CDR3 DNA follows: TGTGCCAGCAGTCAACCGGGACTAGCGGGCTACGAGCAGTACTTC. Based on the CDR3 plus reference TRBV28 and TRBJ2-7, the full variable domain is DVKVTQSSRYLVKRTGEKVFLECVQDMDHENMFWYRQDPGLGLRLIYFSYDVKMKEKGDIPEGYSVSREKKERFSLILESASTNQTSMYLCASSQPGLAGYEQYFGPGTRLTVT.

The rearrangement joins TRBV4-3 to TRBJ2-5, with D possibly matching TRBD2 (6 bases). CDR1 is LGHNA and CDR2 is YSLEER in the germline V gene. This CDR3 is 16 amino acids long. The V end was cut by 1 base, the J end by 0 bases, with 12 bases between. The CDR3 loop reads CASSQGDSPYQETQYF. CDR3 bases: TGCGCCAGCAGCCAAGGGGACTCACCGTACCAAGAGACCCAGTACTTC.

The V call is TRBV20-1, the J call TRBJ1-5, with D uncertain. The germline V and J ends were trimmed by 6 bases and 4 bases, with 10 bases remaining between them. The CDR3 runs 12 residues. Germline CDR1 reads DFQATT; CDR2 reads SNEGSKA (reference sequence). The DNA of the CDR3 is TGCAGTGCAGTAATGGGGAATCAGCCCCAGCATTTT. Translated: CSAVMGNQPQHF.

The rearrangement links TRBV27 to TRBJ2-7; D call uncertain. The CDR3 extends over 12 amino acids. In germline, CDR1 is MNHEY, CDR2 SMNVEV (reference sequence). With 5 bases removed from V and 10 bases from J, the gap between germline ends came to 15 bases. CDR3 loop: CASSNTLGLQYF. The CDR3 DNA reads TGTGCCAGCAGTAACACATTAGGGTTACAGTACTTC.

As DNA, the CDR3 is TGCAGTGCTAGAGATTTCCGCCGGATAGACTACGAGCAGTACTTC. Its protein product is CSARDFRRIDYEQYF. This chain connects TRBV20-1 to TRBJ2-7, with unresolved D. CDR3 length equals 15 residues. V was shortened by 0 bases and J by 3 bases, with 15 bases between the two germline ends. The germline V gene has CDR1 DFQATT and CDR2 SNEGSKA (reference sequence).

This clonotype was counted between two and nine times. This chain links TRBV7-3 with TRBJ2-5; no clear D gene. Germline-derived CDR1 and CDR2 are SGHTA and FQGTGA. CDR3 size: 13 residues. Trimming took 1 base from V and 5 from J, leaving 8 bases between them. In DNA form, the CDR3 reads TGTGCCAGCAGCTTAAAGCCGGGTGAGACCCAGTACTTC. Amino acid sequence: CASSLKPGETQYF.

CDR3 sequence reads: CASSQDLFEQFF. CDR3 sequence (DNA): TGCGCCAGCAGCCAAGATCTTTTTGAGCAGTTCTTC. This rearrangement joins TRBV4-3 to TRBJ2-1; D gene unclear. The CDR3 has 12 amino acids. The V end lost 0 bases, the J end lost 9 bases, and 6 bases lay between the germline ends. The germline CDR1 and CDR2 sequences are LGHNA and YSLEER.

About this clonotype: With a much larger clone just one base away, this may be a read error. The DNA of the CDR3 is TGTGCCAGCAGTGAGGGGACAGGGAGCAATCAGCCCCAGCATTTT. Translated, it gives CASSEGTGSNQPQHF. This chain connects TRBV27 to TRBJ1-5, with TRBD1 identical over 9 bases. The length of the CDR3 is 15 residues. Germline CDR1 and CDR2: MNHEY and SMNVEV (reference sequence). The J segment lost 1 base and the V segment lost 5 bases, leaving 3 bases of the junction unmatched.

Remarks on this clonotype: The junction differs from germline at one of its ends, possibly a read error. V and J are TRBV28 and TRBJ2-2; the match to TRBD1 covers 8 bases. Looked up from germline, CDR1 is MDHEN and CDR2 is SYDVKM. CDR3 size: 17 residues. The CDR3, as DNA: TGTGCCAGCAGTTTCTTCCCCCGACAGGGGAACACCGGGGAGCTGTTTTTC. It specifies CASSFFPRQGNTGELFF. The full variable domain, with the rest looked up from reference TRBV28 and TRBJ2-2, is DVKVTQSSRYLVKRTGEKVFLECVQDMDHENMFWYRQDPGLGLRLIYFSYDVKMKEKGDIPEGYSVSREKKERFSLILESASTNQTSMYLCASSFFPRQGNTGELFFGEGSRLTVL.

This clonotype was observed a few times. This rearrangement joins TRBV6-1 to TRBJ1-5; perhaps TRBD1 as D (6 bases). Germline V CDR1 and CDR2: MNHNS, SASEGT. V was trimmed by 7 bases and J by 5 bases, leaving 9 bases between them. The CDR3 has 12 residues. CDR3 amino acids: CASKKGDQPQHF. The CDR3 coding sequence is TGTGCCAGCAAAAAGGGGGATCAGCCCCAGCATTTT.

In its sample, this clonotype was seen a few times. The V and J genes are TRBV20-1 and TRBJ2-2, with D tentatively TRBD2 (6 bases). The CDR3 has 13 residues. Germline V gives CDR1 DFQATT, CDR2 SNEGSKA (reference sequence). The V and J ends lost 6 bases and 4 bases respectively, with 12 bases between them. CDR3 in DNA: TGCAGTGCCGTCCGGGGGACCACCGGGGAGCTGTTTTTT. Amino acids: CSAVRGTTGELFF.

This clonotype was counted ten times or more. CDR3 loop: CASSSRGVYGYTF. As DNA, the CDR3 is TGTGCCAGCAGCTCGAGGGGGGTTTATGGCTACACCTTC. The rearrangement uses TRBV28 and TRBJ1-2; a possible D gene is TRBD1 (6 bases). From germline, CDR1 is MDHEN and CDR2 SYDVKM. This CDR3 comprises 13 residues. Trimming took off 6 bases at V and 5 bases at J, with 13 bases between the two ends.

The chain has TRBV9 and TRBJ2-7, with 14 bases that match TRBD2. The length of the CDR3 is 15 residues. After removal of 4 bases from V and 10 bases from J, the junction contained 10 bases not matched to a gene. Looked up from germline, CDR1 is SGDLS and CDR2 is YYNGEE. The CDR3 region is CASSFTGTSGSQQYF. The DNA for the CDR3 is TGTGCCAGCAGCTTTACCGGGACTAGCGGGAGTCAACAGTACTTC.

This clonotype was observed a handful of times. The junction differs from germline at one of its ends, possibly a read error. The chain has TRBV10-1 and TRBJ1-1; TRBD1 matches 8 bases. Germline-derived CDR1 and CDR2 are WNHNN and SYGVQD (reference sequence). CDR3 length: 15 amino acids. The DNA for the CDR3 is TGTGCCACCAGAAAAAGGGACAGGATGAACACTGAAGCTTTCTTT. Residues: CATRKRDRMNTEAFF.

This clonotype was recorded a few times. This chain joins TRBV4-2 and TRBJ2-7; a possible D gene is TRBD1 (6 bases). The length of the CDR3 is 15 residues. Looked up from germline, CDR1 is LGHNA and CDR2 is YNFKEQ. The V gene lost 2 bases and the J gene lost 2 bases, with 13 bases spanning the gap. Here the CDR3 reads CASSQFSGDTYEQYF. The CDR3 DNA reads as TGTGCCAGCAGCCAATTTTCAGGGGACACCTACGAGCAGTACTTC.

The chain is built from TRBV6-1 and TRBJ2-7, with D tentatively TRBD1 (6 bases). The CDR3 covers 15 residues. The germline V gene has CDR1 MNHNS and CDR2 SASEGT. Trimming cost V 3 bases and J 6 bases, with 18 bases left between them. Here the CDR3 reads CASSDGRGRFSEQYF. In DNA form, the CDR3 reads TGTGCCAGCAGTGACGGCAGGGGACGGTTTAGCGAGCAGTACTTC.